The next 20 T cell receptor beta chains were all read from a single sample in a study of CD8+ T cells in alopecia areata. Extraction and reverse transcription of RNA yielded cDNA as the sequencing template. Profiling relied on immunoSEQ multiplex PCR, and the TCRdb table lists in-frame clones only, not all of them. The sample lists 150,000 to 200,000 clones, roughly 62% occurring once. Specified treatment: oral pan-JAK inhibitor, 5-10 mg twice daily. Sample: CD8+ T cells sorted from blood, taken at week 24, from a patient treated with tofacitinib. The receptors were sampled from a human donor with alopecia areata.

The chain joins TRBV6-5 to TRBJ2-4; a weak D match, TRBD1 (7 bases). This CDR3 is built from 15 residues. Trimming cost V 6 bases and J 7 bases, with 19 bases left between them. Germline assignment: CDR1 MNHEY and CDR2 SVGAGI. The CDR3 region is CASSRLEGAENIQYF. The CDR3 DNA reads TGTGCCAGCAGCCGACTGGAGGGGGCGGAGAACATTCAGTACTTC.

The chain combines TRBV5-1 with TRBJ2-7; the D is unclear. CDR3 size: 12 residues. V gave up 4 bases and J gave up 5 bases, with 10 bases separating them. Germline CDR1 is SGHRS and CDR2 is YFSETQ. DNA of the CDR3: TGCGCCAGCAGCCCTCAATTTGACGAGCAGTACTTC. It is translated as CASSPQFDEQYF.

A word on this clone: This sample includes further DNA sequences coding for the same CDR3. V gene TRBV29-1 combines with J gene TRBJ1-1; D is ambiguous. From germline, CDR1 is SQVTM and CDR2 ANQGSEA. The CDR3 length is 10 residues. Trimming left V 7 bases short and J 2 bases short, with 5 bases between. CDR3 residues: CSAINTEAFF. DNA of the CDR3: TGCAGCGCGATAAACACTGAAGCTTTCTTT.

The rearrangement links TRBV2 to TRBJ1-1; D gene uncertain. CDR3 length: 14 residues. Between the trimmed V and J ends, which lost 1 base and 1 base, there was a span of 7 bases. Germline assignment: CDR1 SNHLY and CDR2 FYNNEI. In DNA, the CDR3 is TGTGCCAGCAGTGAAGGTGGGTCGAACACTGAAGCTTTCTTT. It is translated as CASSEGGSNTEAFF.

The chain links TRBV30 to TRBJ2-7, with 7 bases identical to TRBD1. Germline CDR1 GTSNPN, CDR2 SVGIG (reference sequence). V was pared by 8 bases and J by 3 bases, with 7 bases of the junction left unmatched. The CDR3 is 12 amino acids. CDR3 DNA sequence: TGTGCCAGTCTCCGGGACAGCTACGAGCAGTACTTC. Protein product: CASLRDSYEQYF.

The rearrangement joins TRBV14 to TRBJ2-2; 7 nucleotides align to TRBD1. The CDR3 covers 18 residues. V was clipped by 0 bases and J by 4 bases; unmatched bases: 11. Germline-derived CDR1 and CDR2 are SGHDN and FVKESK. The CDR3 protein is CASSQDPRDSGPTGELFF. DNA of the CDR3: TGTGCCAGCAGCCAAGATCCTCGGGACAGCGGCCCCACCGGGGAGCTGTTTTTT.

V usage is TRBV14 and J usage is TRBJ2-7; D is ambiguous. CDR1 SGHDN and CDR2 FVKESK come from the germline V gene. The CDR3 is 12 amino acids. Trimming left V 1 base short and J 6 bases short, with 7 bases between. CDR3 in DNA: TGTGCCAGCAGCCAAGGCCGGGTCGAGCAGTACTTC. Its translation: CASSQGRVEQYF.

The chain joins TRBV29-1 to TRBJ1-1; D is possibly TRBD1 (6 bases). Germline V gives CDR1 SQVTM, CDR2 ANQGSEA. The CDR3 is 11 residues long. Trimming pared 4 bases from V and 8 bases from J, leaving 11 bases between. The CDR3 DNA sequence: TGCAGCGTTGCCAGGGGTTTCGAAGCTTTCTTT. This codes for CSVARGFEAFF.

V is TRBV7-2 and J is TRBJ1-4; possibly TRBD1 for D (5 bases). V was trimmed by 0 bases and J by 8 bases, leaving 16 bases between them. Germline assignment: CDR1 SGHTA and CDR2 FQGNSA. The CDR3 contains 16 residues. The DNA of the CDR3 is TGTGCCAGCAGCTTAGCCACAGGACCCCATGCGGAAAAACTGTTTTTT. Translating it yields CASSLATGPHAEKLFF.

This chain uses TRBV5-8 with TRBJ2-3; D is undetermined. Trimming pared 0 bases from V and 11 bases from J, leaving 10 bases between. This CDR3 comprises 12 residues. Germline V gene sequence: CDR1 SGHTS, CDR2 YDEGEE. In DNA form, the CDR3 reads TGTGCCAGCAGCTTGGAGGTGTCGGTGCAGTATTTT. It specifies CASSLEVSVQYF.

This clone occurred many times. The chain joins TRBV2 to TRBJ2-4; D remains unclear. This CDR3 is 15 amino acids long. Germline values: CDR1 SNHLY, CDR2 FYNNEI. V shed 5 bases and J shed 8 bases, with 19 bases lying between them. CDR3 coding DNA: TGTGCCAGCAGTAGTATAGTTGGGCGCCCGTACATTCAGTACTTC. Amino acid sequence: CASSSIVGRPYIQYF.

The CDR3 DNA reads TGTGCCAGCAGATTACCCGGGTTCCCCGAAGGGACCCAGTACTTC. Residues: CASRLPGFPEGTQYF. The J gene is TRBJ2-5, the V gene TRBV6-1; D remains unclear. The CDR3 sequence is 15 residues long. The V end lost 6 bases, the J end lost 7 bases, and 21 bases lay between the germline ends. Germline V lookup: CDR1 MNHNS, CDR2 SASEGT.

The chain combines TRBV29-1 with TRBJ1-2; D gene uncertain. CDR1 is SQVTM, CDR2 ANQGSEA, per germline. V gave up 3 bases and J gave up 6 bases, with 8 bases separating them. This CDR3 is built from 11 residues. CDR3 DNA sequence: TGCAGCGTTGAGACTTTGGATGGCTACACCTTC. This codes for CSVETLDGYTF.

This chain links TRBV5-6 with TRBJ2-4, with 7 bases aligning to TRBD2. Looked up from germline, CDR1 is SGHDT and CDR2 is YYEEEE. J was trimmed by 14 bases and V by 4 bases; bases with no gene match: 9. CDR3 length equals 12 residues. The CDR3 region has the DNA TGTGCCAGCAGCCCTGGGAGGGGCGCTGAGTACTTC. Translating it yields CASSPGRGAEYF.

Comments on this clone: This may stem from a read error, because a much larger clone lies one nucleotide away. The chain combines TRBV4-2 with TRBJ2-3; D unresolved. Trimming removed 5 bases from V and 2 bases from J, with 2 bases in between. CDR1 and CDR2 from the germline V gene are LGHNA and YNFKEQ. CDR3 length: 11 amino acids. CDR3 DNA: TGTGCCAGCAGCGACACAGATACGCAGTATTTT. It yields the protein CASSDTDTQYF.

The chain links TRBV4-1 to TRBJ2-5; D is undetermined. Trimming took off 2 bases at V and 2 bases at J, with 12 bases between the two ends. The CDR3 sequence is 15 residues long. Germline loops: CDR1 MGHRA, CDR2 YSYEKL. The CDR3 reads CASSQLTERQETQYF. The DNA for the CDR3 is TGCGCCAGCAGCCAACTAACAGAGAGACAAGAGACCCAGTACTTC.

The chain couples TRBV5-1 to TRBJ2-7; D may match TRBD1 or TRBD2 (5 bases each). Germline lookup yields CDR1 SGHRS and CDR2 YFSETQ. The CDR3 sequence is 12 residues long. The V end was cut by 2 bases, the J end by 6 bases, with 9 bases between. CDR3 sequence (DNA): TGCGCCAGCAGCTTAAGAGGGGTCGAGCAGTACTTC. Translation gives CASSLRGVEQYF. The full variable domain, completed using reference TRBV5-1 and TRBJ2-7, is KAGVTQTPRYLIKTRGQQVTLSCSPISGHRSVSWYQQTPGQGLQFLFEYFSETQRNKGNFPGRFSGRQFSNSRSEMNVSTLELGDSALYLCASSLRGVEQYFGPGTRLTVT.

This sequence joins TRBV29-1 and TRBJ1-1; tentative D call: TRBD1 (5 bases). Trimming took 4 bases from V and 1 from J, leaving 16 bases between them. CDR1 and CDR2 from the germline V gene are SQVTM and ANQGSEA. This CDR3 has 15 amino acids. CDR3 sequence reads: CSVGMGEPRNTEAFF. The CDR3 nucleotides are TGCAGCGTTGGAATGGGGGAGCCCCGGAACACTGAAGCTTTCTTT.

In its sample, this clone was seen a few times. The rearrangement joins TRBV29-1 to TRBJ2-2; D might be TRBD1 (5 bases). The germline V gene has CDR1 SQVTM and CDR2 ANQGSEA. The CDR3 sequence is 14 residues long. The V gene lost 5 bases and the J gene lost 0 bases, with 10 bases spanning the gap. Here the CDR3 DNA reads TGCAGCGTTCCCGGACAAACGAACACCGGGGAGCTGTTTTTT. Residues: CSVPGQTNTGELFF.

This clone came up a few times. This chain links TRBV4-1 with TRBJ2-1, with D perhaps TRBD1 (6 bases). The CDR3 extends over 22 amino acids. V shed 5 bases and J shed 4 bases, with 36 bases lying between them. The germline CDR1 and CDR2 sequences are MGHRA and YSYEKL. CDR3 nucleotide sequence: TGCGCCAGCAGCTACACCGTCGGTAAGGGGGTCGTCTATCCGAACACATACAATGAGCAGTTCTTC. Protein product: CASSYTVGKGVVYPNTYNEQFF.